Each of the 26 T cell receptor beta chains below was sequenced from the same sample in a study of cytomegalovirus exposure and HLA in healthy donors (dated by TCRdb to about 2017). Libraries were prepared through the immunoSEQ multiplex PCR assay. A mixture of 60 forward primers for TCR Vbeta segments and 13 reverse primers for TCR Jbeta segments was used in the multiplex PCR. TCRdb mirrors the immuneACCESS table, restricted to in-frame sequences. Some clones are absent from its copies; in checked studies, under half trace to an unresolved V gene, and the reason for the others is unknown. The sample table shows 150,000 or so clones, and roughly 74% are seen once. The ten top clones hold roughly 7% of the sample. The sample consisted of PBMCs. These receptors originate from a male donor in good health and CMV-seronegative.

This chain links TRBV7-2 with TRBJ1-2; tentative D call: TRBD1 (6 bases). The ends were cut back, 1 base at V and 8 bases at J, with 11 bases in the middle. The germline gives CDR1 SGHTA, CDR2 FQGNSA. The CDR3 covers 13 residues. CDR3 nucleotide sequence: TGTGCCAGCAGCTTAGGGGGGCCAGGGGGCTACACCTTC. Its translation is CASSLGGPGGYTF.

This clone was seen more than once but under ten times. This chain links TRBV30 with TRBJ1-1; tentative D call: TRBD1 (5 bases). Per germline, CDR1 GTSNPN and CDR2 SVGIG (reference sequence). The CDR3 consists of 16 residues. Trimming pared 1 base from V and 4 bases from J, leaving 19 bases between. The CDR3 DNA follows: TGTGCCTGGAGTGGCCCGGGGCGGGGGATTGGCACTGAAGCTTTCTTT. Protein product: CAWSGPGRGIGTEAFF.

This chain joins TRBV19 and TRBJ2-6, with a weak D call TRBD1 (6 bases). From germline, CDR1 is LNHDA and CDR2 SQIVND (reference sequence). V lost 8 bases to trimming and J lost 4 bases, with 24 bases between them. The CDR3 loop spans 18 amino acids. CDR3 bases: TGTGCCAGTCTAGATCCGGGACATCCTCATGGGGGGGCCAACGTCCTGACTTTC. Translating gives CASLDPGHPHGGANVLTF.

This clone was seen only a few times. V is TRBV28 and J is TRBJ2-3; D not certain. CDR1 and CDR2 (germline): MDHEN, SYDVKM. The CDR3 has 11 residues. Trimming removed 9 bases from V and 0 bases from J, with 4 bases in between. The CDR3 region has the DNA TGTGCCAGTACTAGCACAGATACGCAGTATTTT. This sequence encodes CASTSTDTQYF.

The CDR3 nucleotides are TGTGCCAGCAGCCCCCCAGGGGGACAGCCTTATGGCTACACCTTC. It encodes CASSPPGGQPYGYTF. The chain is built from TRBV7-2 and TRBJ1-2; 7 nucleotides match TRBD1. The V and J ends lost 5 bases and 5 bases, in that order; junction bases with no gene match: 11. CDR1 SGHTA and CDR2 FQGNSA come from the germline V gene. This CDR3 has 15 amino acids.

This clone came up once. The V gene is TRBV4-1, the J gene TRBJ2-3; 11 bases align to TRBD2. The length of the CDR3 is 16 residues. V shed 1 base and J 5 bases; nucleotides not matched to a gene: 5. Germline V gene lookup returns CDR1 MGHRA and CDR2 YSYEKL. The CDR3 is CASSQGIAGGGDTQYF. The CDR3 nucleotides read TGCGCCAGCAGCCAAGGCATAGCGGGAGGGGGAGATACGCAGTATTTT.

This chain connects TRBV6-1 to TRBJ2-5, with 11 bases aligning to TRBD2. Looked up from germline, CDR1 is MNHNS and CDR2 is SASEGT. The CDR3 spans 14 residues. The J segment lost 7 bases and the V segment lost 6 bases, leaving 7 bases of the junction unmatched. This CDR3 is CASSPTSGVGTQYF. The CDR3 coding sequence is TGTGCCAGCAGCCCGACTAGCGGGGTGGGGACCCAGTACTTC.

This chain uses TRBV14 with TRBJ2-7; the D is unclear. Germline CDR1 SGHDN, CDR2 FVKESK. The CDR3 runs to 15 residues. Trimming removed 1 base at V and 1 base at J, with 11 bases between. CDR3 protein: CASSQVVLSSYEQYF. Written as DNA, the CDR3 is TGTGCCAGCAGCCAAGTCGTGCTATCATCCTACGAGCAGTACTTC.

The gene calls are TRBV18 and TRBJ2-1; TRBD1 aligns across 12 bases. J lost 7 bases, V lost 5 bases, and 6 bases had no gene match. The CDR3 extends over 15 amino acids. The germline gives CDR1 KGHSH, CDR2 LQKENI. This CDR3 is CASSGGQGALNEQFF. DNA for the CDR3: TGTGCCAGCTCAGGGGGACAGGGGGCTCTTAATGAGCAGTTCTTC.

The chain uses TRBV5-1 and TRBJ2-1, with D unresolved. Germline lookup yields CDR1 SGHRS and CDR2 YFSETQ. The length of the CDR3 is 15 residues. Trimming removed 5 bases at V and 2 bases at J, with 14 bases between. The CDR3 here is CASSTLVRPYNEQFF. CDR3 DNA sequence: TGCGCCAGCAGTACCCTAGTCCGTCCCTACAATGAGCAGTTCTTC.

This chain links TRBV11-2 with TRBJ2-2, with 8 bases lining up with TRBD1. Germline CDR1 SGHAT, CDR2 FQNNGV. This CDR3 contains 17 residues. After removal of 4 bases from V and 5 bases from J, the junction contained 12 bases not matched to a gene. The CDR3 DNA is TGTGCCAGCAGCTCGCTACCTCAGGGGGCTACGACCGGGGAGCTGTTTTTT. It codes for CASSSLPQGATTGELFF.

The chain is built from TRBV9 and TRBJ2-7; D is ambiguous. This CDR3 spans 11 amino acids. Between the trimmed V and J ends, which lost 3 bases and 6 bases, there was a span of 7 bases. Germline loops: CDR1 SGDLS, CDR2 YYNGEE. The CDR3 loop is CASSDPGEQYF. The CDR3 DNA sequence: TGTGCCAGCAGCGACCCGGGCGAGCAGTACTTC. The full variable domain, in which reference TRBV9 and TRBJ2-7 provide the parts outside the CDR3, is DSGVTQTPKHLITATGQRVTLRCSPRSGDLSVYWYQQSLDQGLQFLIQYYNGEERAKGNILERFSAQQFPDLHSELNLSSLELGDSALYFCASSDPGEQYFGPGTRLTVT.

This clone was seen a single time. The V call is TRBV19, the J call TRBJ1-1; D call uncertain. This CDR3 has 13 residues. The germline V gene has CDR1 LNHDA and CDR2 SQIVND (reference sequence). V lost 5 bases and J 5 bases, leaving 12 bases between the germline ends. CDR3 loop: CASSLGGETEAFF. The CDR3, as DNA: TGTGCCAGTAGTCTCGGAGGTGAGACTGAAGCTTTCTTT. Supplemented by reference TRBV19 and TRBJ1-1, the full variable domain reads DGGITQSPKYLFRKEGQNVTLSCEQNLNHDAMYWYRQDPGQGLRLIYYSQIVNDFQKGDIAEGYSVSREKKESFPLTVTSAQKNPTAFYLCASSLGGETEAFFGQGTRLTVV.

The V and J genes are TRBV5-4 and TRBJ1-1, with TRBD1 identical over 8 bases. The CDR3 covers 14 residues. Germline CDR1 and CDR2: SGHNT and YYREEE (reference sequence). V trimming: 0 bases; J trimming: 7 bases; junction bases outside the gene matches: 5. In nucleotides, the CDR3 is TGTGCCAGCAGCTTGGTCTGGACAGGGCTTGAAGCTTTCTTT. Protein product: CASSLVWTGLEAFF. Looking up the rest from reference TRBV5-4 and TRBJ1-1 gives the full variable domain: ETGVTQSPTHLIKTRGQQVTLRCSSQSGHNTVSWYQQALGQGPQFIFQYYREEENGRGNFPPRFSGLQFPNYSSELNVNALELDDSALYLCASSLVWTGLEAFFGQGTRLTVV.

The V and J genes are TRBV15 and TRBJ2-7; TRBD1 matches 8 bases. V shed 1 base, J shed 7 bases, and the junction held 9 bases outside the gene matches. This CDR3 region has 15 residues. CDR1 is LNHNV, CDR2 YYDKDF, per germline (reference sequence). CDR3 amino acids: CATSRGWQGAGEQYF. The CDR3 DNA sequence: TGTGCCACCAGCAGAGGGTGGCAGGGGGCGGGAGAGCAGTACTTC. The full variable domain, in which reference TRBV15 and TRBJ2-7 provide the parts outside the CDR3, is DAMVIQNPRYQVTQFGKPVTLSCSQTLNHNVMYWYQQKSSQAPKLLFHYYDKDFNNEADTPDNFQSRRPNTSFCFLDIRSPGLGDTAMYLCATSRGWQGAGEQYFGPGTRLTVT.

The chain links TRBV10-3 to TRBJ2-7; 8 bases line up with TRBD1. There are 14 residues in the CDR3. With V trimmed by 7 bases and J by 6 bases, 11 bases remained unmatched. Germline values: CDR1 ENHRY, CDR2 SYGVKD. The CDR3, as DNA: TGTGCCATCACCCGGACAGGGAGATCCCCCGAGCAGTACTTC. Translation: CAITRTGRSPEQYF.

The J gene is TRBJ1-1, the V gene TRBV7-2, with D tentatively TRBD1 (6 bases). The CDR3 contains 11 residues. Per germline, CDR1 SGHTA and CDR2 FQGNSA. Trimming removed 7 bases at V and 10 bases at J, with 13 bases between. DNA for the CDR3: TGTGCCAGCACCCTCGGCAGGGGAGCTTTCTTT. As protein: CASTLGRGAFF.

This chain links TRBV5-1 with TRBJ2-3; 7 positions agree with TRBD2. The CDR3 consists of 17 residues. Germline-derived CDR1 and CDR2 are SGHRS and YFSETQ. With V trimmed by 1 base and J by 1 base, 9 bases remained unmatched. CDR3 nucleotides: TGCGCCAGCAGCTTGCTTGGCGGGGGATCCCGCACAGATACGCAGTATTTT. Translation gives CASSLLGGGSRTDTQYF. The variable domain in full, completed from reference TRBV5-1 and TRBJ2-3, reads KAGVTQTPRYLIKTRGQQVTLSCSPISGHRSVSWYQQTPGQGLQFLFEYFSETQRNKGNFPGRFSGRQFSNSRSEMNVSTLELGDSALYLCASSLLGGGSRTDTQYFGPGTRLTVL.

The rearrangement uses TRBV19 and TRBJ2-7; TRBD1 agrees at 9 bases. Germline lookup yields CDR1 LNHDA and CDR2 SQIVND (reference sequence). The CDR3 spans 15 residues. The trim removed 0 bases at V and 6 bases at J, leaving 6 bases unmatched. In DNA, the CDR3 is TGTGCCAGTAGTATAGATGGGACAGGGATGGGCGAGCAGTACTTC. It is translated as CASSIDGTGMGEQYF.

This clone appeared a few times. CDR3 sequence reads: CAISLGRGSTDTQYF. CDR3 DNA: TGTGCCATCAGCCTAGGGCGGGGGAGCACAGATACGCAGTATTTT. The chain recombines TRBV10-3 with TRBJ2-3; 7 bases fit TRBD2. This CDR3 contains 15 residues. The junction had 6 bases not matched to a gene; V was cut back by 6 bases and J by 0 bases. Germline lookup yields CDR1 ENHRY and CDR2 SYGVKD.

The chain is built from TRBV30 and TRBJ2-7; 7 bases map to TRBD1. The V gene's germline CDR1 is GTSNPN and CDR2 SVGIG (reference sequence). The CDR3 is made up of 14 amino acids. V shed 0 bases and J 7 bases; nucleotides not matched to a gene: 9. For the CDR3, the DNA is TGTGCCTGGAGTGTACTGGGGGCGACAGGGGAGCAGTACTTC. Translating gives CAWSVLGATGEQYF.

This rearrangement joins TRBV6-6 to TRBJ1-4, with 7 bases aligning to TRBD1. Trimming removed 6 bases from V and 8 bases from J; junction bases left unmatched: 6. Germline CDR1 is MNHNY and CDR2 is SVGAGI (reference sequence). CDR3 size: 13 residues. CDR3: CASRDREVEKLFF. CDR3 DNA sequence: TGTGCCAGCAGAGACAGGGAGGTCGAAAAACTGTTTTTT.

This chain uses TRBV11-2 with TRBJ2-7, with a tentative D call TRBD2 (6 bases). Between the trimmed V and J ends, which lost 5 bases and 3 bases, there was a span of 20 bases. The CDR3 runs to 16 residues. Germline lookup yields CDR1 SGHAT and CDR2 FQNNGV. The DNA for the CDR3 is TGTGCCAGCAGCCCATGGGACTTGCCAAGCGGCTACGAGCAGTACTTC. This gives the protein CASSPWDLPSGYEQYF.

The chain recombines TRBV5-1 with TRBJ2-1, with 11 bases matching TRBD2. Germline V gene sequence: CDR1 SGHRS, CDR2 YFSETQ. This CDR3 has 20 residues. J gave up 0 bases and V 4 bases, and 15 bases lay outside the gene matches. The CDR3 DNA sequence: TGCGCCAGCAGCCCTCGATTTCGCACTAGCGGGGGCAGCTCCTACAATGAGCAGTTCTTC. This encodes CASSPRFRTSGGSSYNEQFF.

V gene TRBV4-2 combines with J gene TRBJ2-7; 9 bases line up with TRBD1. After removal of 3 bases from V and 12 bases from J, the junction contained 12 bases not matched to a gene. The germline gives CDR1 LGHNA, CDR2 YNFKEQ. CDR3 length equals 14 residues. The CDR3 protein is CASSHLRTGELRYF. The CDR3 DNA follows: TGTGCCAGCAGCCACCTAAGGACAGGGGAGCTTCGGTACTTC.

The V call is TRBV4-2, the J call TRBJ2-7, with 7 bases fitting TRBD1. This CDR3 has 16 amino acids. V lost 3 bases to trimming and J lost 0 bases; unmatched junction nucleotides: 8. Germline V CDR1 and CDR2: LGHNA, YNFKEQ. This chain's CDR3 is CASSQGQLSNSYEQYF. The DNA for the CDR3 is TGTGCCAGCAGCCAGGGACAGCTCTCAAACTCCTACGAGCAGTACTTC.